Below are 18 T cell receptor beta chains sequenced from a single sample in a study of T cells after yellow fever vaccination. One entry per CDR3 protein, called by TCRdb with MiXCR from the 5' RACE reads. The sample consists of 450,000 to 550,000 distinct CDR3 sequences, just over 20% of them appearing once. This specimen consisted of PBMCs, obtained less than 25 days after the first yellow fever vaccination. The receptor source for this set is a man aged 18-30 years who received the YFV17D yellow fever vaccine.

In its sample, this clonotype was seen a few times. The chain recombines TRBV19 with TRBJ2-1; 10 bases are shared with TRBD1. The CDR3 is made up of 15 amino acids. V shed 5 bases and J 6 bases; nucleotides not matched to a gene: 7. Germline V gives CDR1 LNHDA, CDR2 SQIVND (reference sequence). CDR3 sequence: CASSETGTGVNEQFF. CDR3 DNA sequence: TGTGCCAGTAGTGAAACCGGGACAGGGGTCAATGAGCAGTTCTTC.

Only a few counts were recorded for this clonotype. The chain uses TRBV24-1 and TRBJ2-1, with 11 bases aligning to TRBD2. This CDR3 spans 13 amino acids. The J segment lost 7 bases and the V segment lost 8 bases, leaving 3 bases of the junction unmatched. The germline gives CDR1 KGHDR, CDR2 SFDVKD. CDR3 nucleotides: TGTGCCACCATGTCTAGCGGGGGGAATGAGCAGTTCTTC. It yields the protein CATMSSGGNEQFF.

This clonotype occurred many times. No DNA is shown, since the ends of the CDR3 on it are uncertain; the CDR3 is the one TCRdb lists. J is TRBJ1-2 and V is TRBV12-3 or TRBV12-4. The CDR3 is 13 amino acids in total, end residues counted. The CDR3 reads CASSSSDKYGYTF.

CDR3 nucleotides: TGTGCCAGCAGCCAAGTGACAGGGGCCAATGGCTACACCTTC. This codes for CASSQVTGANGYTF. The chain has TRBV14 and TRBJ1-2; TRBD1 agrees at 8 bases. The V gene end was trimmed by 1 base and the J gene end by 6 bases; junction bases not matched to a gene: 4. The CDR3 runs to 14 residues. The germline V gene has CDR1 SGHDN and CDR2 FVKESK.

The chain joins TRBV29-1 to TRBJ1-2; no firm D call. Germline V gene data show CDR1 as SQVTM and CDR2 as ANQGSEA. The CDR3 runs 14 residues. V lost 4 bases and J 4 bases, leaving 16 bases between the germline ends. The CDR3 loop reads CSVAARVGRYGYTF. CDR3 coding DNA: TGCAGCGTTGCCGCCCGGGTCGGACGCTATGGCTACACCTTC.

This clonotype appeared a few times. J is TRBJ1-6 and V is TRBV13, with D maybe TRBD1 (6 bases). Trimming removed 2 bases from V and 8 bases from J, with 19 bases in between. CDR3 size: 17 residues. Germline lookup yields CDR1 PRHDT and CDR2 FYEKMQ (reference sequence). The CDR3 region has the DNA TGTGCCAGCAGCTTAAGGGACACTAACGATCTAGATTCACCCCTCCACTTT. Encoded protein: CASSLRDTNDLDSPLHF.

The chain is built from TRBV7-9 and TRBJ2-2; 10 nucleotides align to TRBD1. The CDR3 length is 16 residues. V gave up 5 bases and J gave up 4 bases; unmatched junction bases: 7. From germline, CDR1 is SEHNR and CDR2 FQNEAQ (reference sequence). The CDR3 coding sequence is TGTGCCAGCAGCCCCCGGGACAGGGGATTCACCGGGGAGCTGTTTTTT. Protein sequence: CASSPRDRGFTGELFF.

CDR3 bases: TGCGCCAGCAGTAGTTATTTAGGACAGGCCAGCTCCTACGAGCAGTACTTC. Its protein product is CASSSYLGQASSYEQYF. V and J are TRBV10-2 and TRBJ2-7; TRBD1 matches 7 bases. There are 17 residues in the CDR3. The trim removed 5 bases at V and 0 bases at J, leaving 13 bases unmatched. Germline V lookup: CDR1 WSHSY, CDR2 SAAADI.

This clonotype was observed many times. The J gene is TRBJ2-1, the V gene TRBV5-1; 10 nucleotides match TRBD1. In germline, CDR1 is SGHRS, CDR2 YFSETQ. CDR3 length: 15 amino acids. V lost 4 bases, J lost 7 bases, and 8 bases stayed unmatched. This CDR3 is CASSPWDRGSNEQFF. The DNA for the CDR3 is TGCGCCAGCAGCCCCTGGGACAGGGGTTCGAATGAGCAGTTCTTC.

This clonotype came up a few times. The rearrangement joins TRBV4-1 to TRBJ2-4, with TRBD1 as a possible D gene (5 bases). The V gene lost 4 bases and the J gene lost 8 bases, with 18 bases spanning the gap. Germline V CDR1 and CDR2: MGHRA, YSYEKL. The CDR3 runs 15 residues. CDR3 protein: CASSPPIGANHIQYF. The CDR3 DNA reads TGCGCCAGCAGCCCTCCCATAGGGGCGAATCACATTCAGTACTTC.

This clonotype has just a few counts. This sequence joins TRBV24-1 and TRBJ2-2; no definite D call. This CDR3 is 13 amino acids long. The V end lost 9 bases, the J end lost 0 bases, and 7 bases lay between the germline ends. The germline CDR1 and CDR2 sequences are KGHDR and SFDVKD. CDR3 coding DNA: TGTGCCACCCCCCCAGCGAACACCGGGGAGCTGTTTTTT. This translates into CATPPANTGELFF.

CDR3: CASSLKQLFSGANVLTF. The DNA for the CDR3 is TGTGCCAGCAGCTTAAAACAGCTATTCTCTGGGGCCAACGTCCTGACTTTC. This chain links TRBV7-9 with TRBJ2-6; D is undetermined. The germline V gene encodes CDR1 SEHNR and CDR2 FQNEAQ (reference sequence). Deletions cut 2 bases from V and 0 bases from J, with 11 bases between. This CDR3 comprises 17 residues.

This sequence joins TRBV5-6 and TRBJ2-3; D is unresolved. V dropped 2 bases and J dropped 7 bases, with 5 bases sitting between them. CDR1 is SGHDT and CDR2 is YYEEEE in the germline V gene. This CDR3 is built from 11 residues. Here the CDR3 DNA reads TGTGCCAGCAGCTTCCGGAATACGCAGTATTTT. Translated, it gives CASSFRNTQYF.

The table lists this clonotype with a few counts. The chain uses TRBV18 and TRBJ1-6; D is undetermined. This CDR3 has 13 residues. Germline V gene sequence: CDR1 KGHSH, CDR2 LQKENI. Trimming took off 8 bases at V and 7 bases at J, with 12 bases between the two ends. CDR3 in amino acids: CASAQSVNSPLHF. The CDR3 region has the DNA TGTGCCAGCGCACAGAGTGTAAATTCACCCCTCCACTTT. Combining the CDR3 with reference TRBV18 and TRBJ1-6 gives the whole variable domain NAGVMQNPRHLVRRRGQEARLRCSPMKGHSHVYWYRQLPEEGLKFMVYLQKENIIDESGMPKERFSAEFPKEGPSILRIQQVVRGDSAAYFCASAQSVNSPLHFGNGTRLTVT.

This clonotype has just a few counts. The chain is built from TRBV10-3 and TRBJ1-1, with D possibly matching TRBD1 (6 bases). CDR3 length: 16 amino acids. Germline-derived CDR1 and CDR2 are ENHRY and SYGVKD. V lost 0 bases and J lost 2, with 13 bases in between. The CDR3 reads CAISESKAGDNTEAFF. DNA of the CDR3: TGTGCCATCAGTGAGTCCAAGGCAGGGGACAACACTGAAGCTTTCTTT.

A few counts support this clonotype. The chain carries TRBV25-1 and TRBJ2-3; tentative D call: TRBD2 (6 bases). The CDR3 contains 15 residues. The germline gives CDR1 MGHDK, CDR2 SYGVNS. The germline V and J ends were trimmed by 3 bases and 0 bases, with 10 bases remaining between them. For the CDR3, the DNA is TGTGCCAGCAGTGAGGGACTTCATAGCACAGATACGCAGTATTTT. Protein: CASSEGLHSTDTQYF.

The table lists this clonotype with a few counts. The rearrangement joins TRBV10-1 to TRBJ2-1, with a possible D match to TRBD2 (7 bases). CDR3 length: 15 amino acids. Trimming pared 5 bases from V and 1 base from J, leaving 12 bases between. CDR1 is WNHNN, CDR2 SYGVQD, per germline (reference sequence). This CDR3 reads CASSRGGPSYNEQFF. The CDR3 DNA sequence: TGCGCCAGCAGTCGCGGGGGCCCTTCCTACAATGAGCAGTTCTTC.

The rearrangement joins TRBV4-1 to TRBJ2-3; no reliable D call. The germline V gene has CDR1 MGHRA and CDR2 YSYEKL. The CDR3 length is 14 residues. Trimming took 2 bases from V and 2 from J, leaving 8 bases between them. In nucleotides, the CDR3 is TGCGCCAGCAGCCAACCTAGGTCCACAGATACGCAGTATTTT. Residues: CASSQPRSTDTQYF.